This passage covers 22 T cell receptor beta chains from one sample sequenced in a study of vaccination effects on CD4 cells after COVID-19. Investigators separated out CD4+ T cells once approximately 11 days of culture had passed. The table came from immunoSEQ multiplex PCR; TCRdb's copy has only in-frame clones and leaves some out. Counted here are some 26,000 clones, over 65% occurring once; the ten biggest clones make up roughly 9.6%. These TCRs are of unknown antigen specificity. The sequencing used CD4+ T cells from PBMCs cultured without peptide, collected before COVID-19 vaccination. These receptors all come from a human donor who received a COVID-19 vaccine.

This chain connects TRBV6-5 to TRBJ2-7; either TRBD1 or TRBD2 may supply D (5 bases each). In germline, CDR1 is MNHEY, CDR2 SVGAGI. The CDR3 is 11 amino acids. V lost 8 bases to trimming and J lost 4 bases, with 9 bases between them. The CDR3 reads CASGDGYEQYF. The CDR3 DNA reads as TGTGCCAGCGGGGACGGTTACGAGCAGTACTTC.

The chain's CDR3 is CASSTGTYEQYF. DNA of the CDR3: TGTGCCAGCAGCACCGGGACGTACGAGCAGTACTTC. The chain joins TRBV7-9 to TRBJ2-7; D may match TRBD1 or TRBD2 (5 bases each). There are 12 residues in the CDR3. V was trimmed by 5 bases and J by 4 bases, leaving 9 bases between them. Per germline, CDR1 SEHNR and CDR2 FQNEAQ (reference sequence).

This clone was seen more than once but under ten times. The chain is built from TRBV7-2 and TRBJ1-2; D is perhaps TRBD1 (6 bases). CDR1 and CDR2 (germline): SGHTA, FQGNSA. CDR3 size: 13 residues. The V end was cut by 4 bases, the J end by 5 bases, with 11 bases between. As DNA, the CDR3 is TGTGCCAGCAGCTCAACACAGGGTTATGGCTACACCTTC. Translating gives CASSSTQGYGYTF.

V usage is TRBV11-1 and J usage is TRBJ1-2; D is perhaps TRBD1 (5 bases). Trimming took off 7 bases at V and 4 bases at J, with 13 bases between the two ends. CDR1 and CDR2 (germline): SGHAT, FQDESV (reference sequence). The CDR3 length is 13 residues. For the CDR3, the DNA is TGTGCCAGCAAGCAGGGTGAAATCTATGGCTACACCTTC. Translating it yields CASKQGEIYGYTF.

The gene calls are TRBV9 and TRBJ2-5; possibly TRBD2 for D (6 bases). Germline values: CDR1 SGDLS, CDR2 YYNGEE. The CDR3 spans 15 residues. V was shortened by 2 bases and J by 2 bases, with 13 bases between the two germline ends. CDR3 DNA: TGTGCCAGCAGCGTCGGGACTTTGCCTCAAGAGACCCAGTACTTC. Translating gives CASSVGTLPQETQYF.

This sequence joins TRBV9 and TRBJ1-3, with D possibly TRBD1 on 5 matching bases. The ends were cut back, 3 bases at V and 4 bases at J, with 17 bases in the middle. Germline CDR1 and CDR2: SGDLS and YYNGEE. This CDR3 region has 16 residues. The CDR3 loop is CASSEHGGAGGNTIYF. In DNA form, the CDR3 reads TGTGCCAGCAGCGAACATGGCGGGGCGGGCGGAAACACCATATATTTT.

The V call is TRBV20-1, the J call TRBJ2-3, with 7 bases identical to TRBD1. The CDR3 is made up of 16 amino acids. Losses at the gene ends were 3 bases for V and 6 bases for J; bases not matched to a gene: 15. CDR1 and CDR2 from the germline V gene are DFQATT and SNEGSKA (reference sequence). CDR3 bases: TGCAGTGCTAGTGGACCCGGCCTGACAGGGACGGATACGCAGTATTTT. Translation gives CSASGPGLTGTDTQYF.

A note on this clone: The junction departs from the called germline gene at one end, perhaps through a read error. The rearrangement uses TRBV7-7 and TRBJ2-1; the match to TRBD2 covers 9 bases. Germline V gives CDR1 SSHAT, CDR2 FNYEAQ (reference sequence). The CDR3 contains 14 residues. The CDR3 DNA reads as TGTGCTAGCAGCCCAGGACTAGCGAACAATGAGCAGTTCTTC. It is translated as CASSPGLANNEQFF.

The chain couples TRBV6-4 to TRBJ2-1; the D is unclear. This CDR3 is built from 13 residues. In germline, CDR1 is MRHNA, CDR2 SNTAGT. Deletions cut 4 bases from V and 10 bases from J, with 14 bases between. Here the CDR3 reads CASSATPSWEQFF. The CDR3, as DNA: TGTGCCAGCAGTGCCACCCCCAGTTGGGAGCAGTTCTTC.

The chain links TRBV5-4 to TRBJ1-3, with TRBD1 matching over 7 bases. With V trimmed by 2 bases and J by 6 bases, 5 bases remained unmatched. This CDR3 region has 14 residues. Germline loops: CDR1 SGHNT, CDR2 YYREEE (reference sequence). The CDR3 DNA reads as TGTGCCAGCAGCTTCACAGGGGCGGAAAACACCATATATTTT. Encoded protein: CASSFTGAENTIYF.

For the CDR3, the DNA is TGTGCCTGGAGTCGGCTAGCGCCAACCTACGAGCAGTACTTC. Protein sequence: CAWSRLAPTYEQYF. The genes are TRBV30 and TRBJ2-7; tentatively, D is TRBD2 (6 bases). CDR1 GTSNPN and CDR2 SVGIG come from the germline V gene (reference sequence). The CDR3 sequence is 14 residues long. V shed 2 bases and J shed 2 bases, with 13 bases lying between them.

The CDR3 here is CASSLVGTGTDTQYF. CDR3 in DNA: TGTGCCAGCAGTTTAGTAGGGACAGGGACAGATACGCAGTATTTT. This chain uses TRBV27 with TRBJ2-3; TRBD1 matches 9 bases. The CDR3 spans 15 residues. V lost 2 bases, J lost 3 bases, and 3 bases stayed unmatched. Germline V CDR1 and CDR2: MNHEY, SMNVEV (reference sequence).

This sequence joins TRBV5-4 and TRBJ2-3; 8 nucleotides match TRBD2. CDR3 length: 13 residues. Trimming at V came to 10 bases and at J to 2 bases, leaving 6 bases not matched to a gene. Germline V gene data show CDR1 as SGHNT and CDR2 as YYREEE (reference sequence). CDR3 in DNA: TGTGCCGGGGGCGGGGGGTCCACAGATACGCAGTATTTT. This sequence encodes CAGGGGSTDTQYF.

V and J are TRBV4-1 and TRBJ2-1; D unresolved. This CDR3 contains 16 residues. In germline, CDR1 is MGHRA, CDR2 YSYEKL. Trimming cost V 1 base and J 0 bases, with 10 bases left between them. CDR3 amino acids: CASSQVNMVSYNEQFF. The CDR3 region has the DNA TGCGCCAGCAGCCAAGTCAATATGGTCTCCTACAATGAGCAGTTCTTC.

The genes are TRBV28 and TRBJ2-3; D not certain. Germline assignment: CDR1 MDHEN and CDR2 SYDVKM. Trimming removed 5 bases at V and 6 bases at J, with 9 bases between. The CDR3 length is 12 residues. The CDR3 here is CASSLLTDTQYF. Here the CDR3 DNA reads TGTGCCAGCAGTCTATTGACCGATACGCAGTATTTT.

This clone was observed a few times. V and J are TRBV30 and TRBJ1-2; D call uncertain. The germline gives CDR1 GTSNPN, CDR2 SVGIG (reference sequence). The CDR3 is 10 amino acids. V lost 3 bases and J 6 bases, leaving 5 bases between the germline ends. Here the CDR3 reads CAWSKNGYTF. The CDR3 region has the DNA TGTGCCTGGAGCAAAAATGGCTACACCTTC.

This clone has only a few counts. V is TRBV2 and J is TRBJ2-5; D may match TRBD1 or TRBD2 (5 bases each). This CDR3 spans 13 amino acids. V was cut by 7 bases and J by 1 base, with 10 bases left in between. Germline CDR1 is SNHLY and CDR2 is FYNNEI. The CDR3 DNA reads as TGTGCCAGCAATAGGGACGCCCAAGAGACCCAGTACTTC. Amino acids: CASNRDAQETQYF.

The chain recombines TRBV6-4 with TRBJ2-7, with 9 bases identical to TRBD2. The CDR3 is made up of 13 amino acids. The germline V gene has CDR1 MRHNA and CDR2 SNTAGT. V lost 7 bases and J lost 4; bases outside the gene matches: 5. The CDR3 loop reads CASIKTSGYEQYF. CDR3 in DNA: TGTGCCAGCATCAAGACTAGCGGTTACGAGCAGTACTTC.

V usage is TRBV7-3 and J usage is TRBJ2-2; D remains ambiguous. CDR1 and CDR2 from the germline V gene are SGHTA and FQGTGA. The CDR3 has 15 residues. V was shortened by 1 base and J by 3 bases, with 9 bases between the two germline ends. This chain's CDR3 is CASSLSWKDTGELFF. CDR3 coding DNA: TGTGCCAGCAGCTTAAGTTGGAAGGACACCGGGGAGCTGTTTTTT. Full variable domain (remainder filled in from reference TRBV7-3 and TRBJ2-2): GAGVSQTPSNKVTEKGKYVELRCDPISGHTALYWYRQSLGQGPEFLIYFQGTGAADDSGLPNDRFFAVRPEGSVSTLKIQRTERGDSAVYLCASSLSWKDTGELFFGEGSRLTVL.

V usage is TRBV19 and J usage is TRBJ1-3; D gene ambiguous. In germline, CDR1 is LNHDA, CDR2 SQIVND (reference sequence). The CDR3 runs to 13 residues. The ends were cut back, 5 bases at V and 2 bases at J, with 7 bases in the middle. For the CDR3, the DNA is TGTGCCAGTAGTGTGGACCCTGGAAACACCATATATTTT. It translates to CASSVDPGNTIYF.

This clone was picked up a small number of times. The chain couples TRBV12-3 or TRBV12-4 to TRBJ1-2; 7 bases map to TRBD1. This CDR3 is 11 amino acids long. Germline trimming cut 5 bases from V and 10 bases from J; bases unmatched to any gene: 4. The CDR3 protein is CASSPGTAYTF. The CDR3 DNA is TGTGCCAGCAGTCCTGGGACAGCCTACACCTTC.

The chain carries TRBV19 and TRBJ2-5, with TRBD2 identical over 11 bases. This CDR3 contains 16 residues. CDR1 is LNHDA and CDR2 is SQIVND in the germline V gene (reference sequence). The V gene end was trimmed by 1 base and the J gene end by 1 base; junction bases not matched to a gene: 2. The CDR3 nucleotides are TGTGCCAGTAGTATAGGCCTAGCGGGAGGCCAAGAGACCCAGTACTTC. As protein: CASSIGLAGGQETQYF.